This T cell receptor (beta chain) was captured in a study of read filtering for tumor transcriptome and immune sequencing. Study summary: After DNase treatment, RNA was made into whole-transcriptome libraries.

V shed 0 bases, J shed 0 bases, and the junction held 8 bases outside the gene matches. The germline CDR1 and CDR2 sequences are SGHRS and YFSETQ. The CDR3 length is 17 residues. Molecular barcoded adaptors covering alpha/delta and beta/gamma chains were used on approximately 440 ng RNA. TCRdb redid the calling of the reads with MiXCR, one entry per CDR3 protein. This sample has some 130,000 distinct CDR3 sequences, with 10% to 15% found just once. The sequenced sample was a population of CD138-negative cells sorted from bone marrow. This chain uses TRBV5-1 with TRBJ1-1; TRBD1 agrees at 7 bases. This TCR derives from a donor aged 40 or over with multiple myeloma. The CDR3 DNA sequence: TGCGCCAGCAGCTTGGCCGCGGGGACAGTCATGAACACTGAAGCTTTCTTT. Translation: CASSLAAGTVMNTEAFF.